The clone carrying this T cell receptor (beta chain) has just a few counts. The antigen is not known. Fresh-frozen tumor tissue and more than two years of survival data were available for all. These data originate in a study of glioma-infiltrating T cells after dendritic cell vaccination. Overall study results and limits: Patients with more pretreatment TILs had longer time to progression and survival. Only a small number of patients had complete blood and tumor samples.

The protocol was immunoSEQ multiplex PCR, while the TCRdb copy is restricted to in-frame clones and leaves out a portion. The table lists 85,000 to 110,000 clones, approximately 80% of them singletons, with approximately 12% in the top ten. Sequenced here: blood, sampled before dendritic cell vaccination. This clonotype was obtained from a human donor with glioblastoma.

The CDR3 nucleotides read TGTGCCAGCAGCCTGATGGAGGGCGGTCAAGAGACCCAGTACTTC. Translated, it gives CASSLMEGGQETQYF. V usage is TRBV14 and J usage is TRBJ2-5; TRBD2 might be the D (6 bases). CDR1 SGHDN and CDR2 FVKESK come from the germline V gene. V lost 4 bases, J lost 2 bases, and 14 bases lay in between. The CDR3 is 15 amino acids.